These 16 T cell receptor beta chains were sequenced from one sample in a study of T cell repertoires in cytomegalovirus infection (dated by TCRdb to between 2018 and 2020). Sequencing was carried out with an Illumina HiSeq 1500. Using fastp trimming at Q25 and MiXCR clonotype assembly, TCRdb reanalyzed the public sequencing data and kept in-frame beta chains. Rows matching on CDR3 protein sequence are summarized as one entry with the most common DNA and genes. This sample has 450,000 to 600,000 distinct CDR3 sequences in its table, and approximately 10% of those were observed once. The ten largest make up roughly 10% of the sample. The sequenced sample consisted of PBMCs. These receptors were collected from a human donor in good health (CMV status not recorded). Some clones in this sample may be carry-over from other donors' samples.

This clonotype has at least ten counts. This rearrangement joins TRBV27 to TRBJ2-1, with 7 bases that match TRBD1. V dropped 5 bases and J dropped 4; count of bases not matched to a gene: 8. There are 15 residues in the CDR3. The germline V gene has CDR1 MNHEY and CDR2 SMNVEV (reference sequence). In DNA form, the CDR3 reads TGTGCCAGCAGTAAAGACAGGGACCCTTACAATGAGCAGTTCTTC. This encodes CASSKDRDPYNEQFF.

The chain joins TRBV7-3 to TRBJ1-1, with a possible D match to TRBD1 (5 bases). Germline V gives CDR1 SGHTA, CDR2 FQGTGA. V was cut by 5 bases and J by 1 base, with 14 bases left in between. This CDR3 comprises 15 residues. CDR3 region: CASSPVGGGNTEAFF. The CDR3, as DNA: TGTGCCAGCAGCCCGGTCGGGGGGGGGAACACTGAAGCTTTCTTT.

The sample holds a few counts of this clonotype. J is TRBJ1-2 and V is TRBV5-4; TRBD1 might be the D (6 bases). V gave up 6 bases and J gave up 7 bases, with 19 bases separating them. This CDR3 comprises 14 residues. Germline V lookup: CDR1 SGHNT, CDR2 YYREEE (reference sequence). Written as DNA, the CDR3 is TGTGCCAGCACCGCGGACACCGTCAGGGGTGGCTACACCTTC. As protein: CASTADTVRGGYTF.

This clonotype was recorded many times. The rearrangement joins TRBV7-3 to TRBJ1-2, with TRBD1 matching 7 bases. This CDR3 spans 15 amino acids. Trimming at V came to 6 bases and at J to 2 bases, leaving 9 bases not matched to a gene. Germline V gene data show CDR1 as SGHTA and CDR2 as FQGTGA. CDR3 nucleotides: TGTGCCAGCAGTCCGGACAGGTGGGGGAACTATGGCTACACCTTC. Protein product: CASSPDRWGNYGYTF.

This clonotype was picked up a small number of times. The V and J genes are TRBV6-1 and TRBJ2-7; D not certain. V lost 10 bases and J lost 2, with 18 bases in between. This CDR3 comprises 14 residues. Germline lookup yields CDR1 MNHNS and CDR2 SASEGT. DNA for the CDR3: TGTGCCACCGGATTCATTCAGGACGCCTACGAGCAGTACTTC. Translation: CATGFIQDAYEQYF.

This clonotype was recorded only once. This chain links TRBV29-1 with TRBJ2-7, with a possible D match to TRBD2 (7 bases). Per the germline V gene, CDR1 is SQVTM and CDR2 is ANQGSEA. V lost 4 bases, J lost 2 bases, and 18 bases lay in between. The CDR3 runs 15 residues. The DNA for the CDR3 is TGCAGCGTTGGGGGGGGGGCAGGGGCCCCCTACGAGCAGTACTTC. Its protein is CSVGGGAGAPYEQYF.

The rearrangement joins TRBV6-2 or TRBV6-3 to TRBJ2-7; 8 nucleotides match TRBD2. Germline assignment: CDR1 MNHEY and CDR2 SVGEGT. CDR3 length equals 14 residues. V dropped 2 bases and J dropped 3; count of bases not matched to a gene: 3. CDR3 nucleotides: TGTGCCAGCAGTTACGCGGGAGGATACTACGAGCAGTACTTC. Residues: CASSYAGGYYEQYF.

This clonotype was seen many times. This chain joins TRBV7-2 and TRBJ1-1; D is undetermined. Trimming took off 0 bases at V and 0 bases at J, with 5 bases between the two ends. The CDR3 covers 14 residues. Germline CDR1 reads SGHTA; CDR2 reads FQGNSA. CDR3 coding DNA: TGTGCCAGCAGCTTAGCCGTAGTGAACACTGAAGCTTTCTTT. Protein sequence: CASSLAVVNTEAFF.

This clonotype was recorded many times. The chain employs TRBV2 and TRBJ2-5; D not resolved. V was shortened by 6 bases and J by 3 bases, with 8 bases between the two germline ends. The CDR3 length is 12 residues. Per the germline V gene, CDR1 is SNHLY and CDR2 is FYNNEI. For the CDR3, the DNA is TGTGCCAGCAGGGGGTTAGAAGAGACCCAGTACTTC. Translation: CASRGLEETQYF.

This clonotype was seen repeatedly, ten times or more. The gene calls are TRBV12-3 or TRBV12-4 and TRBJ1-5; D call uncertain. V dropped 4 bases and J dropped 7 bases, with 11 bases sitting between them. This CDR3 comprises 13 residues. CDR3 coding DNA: TGTGCCAGCAGTTCCAGCCCTTTACAGCCCCAGCATTTT. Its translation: CASSSSPLQPQHF.

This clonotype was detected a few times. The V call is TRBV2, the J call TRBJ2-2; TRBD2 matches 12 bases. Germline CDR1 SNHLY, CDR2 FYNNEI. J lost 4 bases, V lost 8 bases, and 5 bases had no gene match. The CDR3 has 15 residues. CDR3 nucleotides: TGTGCCAGCCCTAGCGGGAGGGCGGGCACCGGGGAGCTGTTTTTT. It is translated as CASPSGRAGTGELFF.

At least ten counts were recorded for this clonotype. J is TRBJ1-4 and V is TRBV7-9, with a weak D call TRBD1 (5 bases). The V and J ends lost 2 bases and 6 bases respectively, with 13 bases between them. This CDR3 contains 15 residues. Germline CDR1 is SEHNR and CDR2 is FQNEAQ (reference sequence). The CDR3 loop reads CASSLLVPGHEKLFF. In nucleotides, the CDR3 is TGTGCCAGCAGCTTACTTGTCCCGGGACATGAAAAACTGTTTTTT.

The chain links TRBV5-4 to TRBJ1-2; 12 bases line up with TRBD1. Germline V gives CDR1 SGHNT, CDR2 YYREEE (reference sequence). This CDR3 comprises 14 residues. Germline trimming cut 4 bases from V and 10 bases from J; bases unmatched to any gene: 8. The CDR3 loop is CASSRRDRGQDYTF. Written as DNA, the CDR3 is TGTGCCAGCAGCCGAAGGGACAGGGGGCAAGACTACACCTTC. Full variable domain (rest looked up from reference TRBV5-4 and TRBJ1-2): ETGVTQSPTHLIKTRGQQVTLRCSSQSGHNTVSWYQQALGQGPQFIFQYYREEENGRGNFPPRFSGLQFPNYSSELNVNALELDDSALYLCASSRRDRGQDYTFGSGTRLTVV.

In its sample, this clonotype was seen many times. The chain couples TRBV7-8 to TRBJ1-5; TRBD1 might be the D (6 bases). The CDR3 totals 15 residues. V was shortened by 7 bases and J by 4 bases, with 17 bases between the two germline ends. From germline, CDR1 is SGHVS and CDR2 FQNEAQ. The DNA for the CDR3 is TGTGCCAGCACATCCGGGGGGCCTGAGAATCAGCCCCAGCATTTT. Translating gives CASTSGGPENQPQHF.

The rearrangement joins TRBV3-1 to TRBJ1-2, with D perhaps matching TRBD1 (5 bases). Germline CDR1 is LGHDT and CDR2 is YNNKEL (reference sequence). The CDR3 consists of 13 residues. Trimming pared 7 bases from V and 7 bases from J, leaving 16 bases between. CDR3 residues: CASTELGGGGYTF. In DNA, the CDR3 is TGTGCCAGCACCGAACTCGGGGGTGGTGGCTACACCTTC.

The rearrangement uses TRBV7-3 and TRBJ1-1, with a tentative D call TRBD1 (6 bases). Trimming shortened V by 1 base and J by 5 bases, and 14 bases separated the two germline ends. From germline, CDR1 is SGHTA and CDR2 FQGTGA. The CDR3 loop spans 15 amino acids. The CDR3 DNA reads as TGTGCCAGCAGCTTAATGCATCAGGGGAGGACTGAAGCTTTCTTT. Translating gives CASSLMHQGRTEAFF.